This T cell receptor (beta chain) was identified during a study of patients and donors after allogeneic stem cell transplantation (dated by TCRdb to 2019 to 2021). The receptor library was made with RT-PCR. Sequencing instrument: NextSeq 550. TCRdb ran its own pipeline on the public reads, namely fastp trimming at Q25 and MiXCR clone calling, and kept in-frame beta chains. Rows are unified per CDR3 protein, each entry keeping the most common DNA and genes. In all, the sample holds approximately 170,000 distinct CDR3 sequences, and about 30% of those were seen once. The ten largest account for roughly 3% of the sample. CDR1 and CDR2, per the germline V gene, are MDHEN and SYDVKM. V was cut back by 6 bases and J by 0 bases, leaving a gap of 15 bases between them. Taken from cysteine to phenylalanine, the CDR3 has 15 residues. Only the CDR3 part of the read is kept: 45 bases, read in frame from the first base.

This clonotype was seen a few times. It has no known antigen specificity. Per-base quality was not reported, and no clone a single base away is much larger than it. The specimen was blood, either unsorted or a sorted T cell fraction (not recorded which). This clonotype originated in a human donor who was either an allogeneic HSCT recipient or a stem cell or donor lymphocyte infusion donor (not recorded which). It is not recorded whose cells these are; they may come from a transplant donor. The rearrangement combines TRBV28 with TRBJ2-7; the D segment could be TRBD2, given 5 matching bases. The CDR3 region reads CASRLTGISSYEQYF. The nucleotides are TGTGCCAGCAGGCTTACGGGAATTAGCTCCTACGAGCAGTACTTC.